This T cell receptor beta chain was sequenced during a study of spatial heterogeneity in lung cancer. On the study more broadly: Detection consistently yielded more beta chains than alpha chains. Study findings and constraints: Blood showed ubiquitous tumor TCRs more often at resection than at routine follow-up.

The time point here: blood at routine non-recurrence follow-up after resection. The input material, whole RNA from tumor, nontumor lung or frozen PBMC, was sequenced unsorted. TCRdb analysed the 5' RACE reads with MiXCR anew, one entry per CDR3 protein. The sample comprises around 27,000 distinct CDR3 sequences, 4.5% to 7.5% of which are singletons, and 20% to 25% rests with the top ten. This clonotype was found many times. As yet, its antigen is unknown. The clonotype originates from a male donor with early-stage non-small cell lung cancer. The material was PBMCs, obtained at follow-up.

The CDR3 sequence is CASSPQTTNEKLFF. The CDR3 region has the DNA TGTGCCAGCAGTCCACAAACAACTAATGAAAAACTGTTTTTT. The chain recombines TRBV3-1 with TRBJ1-4, with D unresolved. Germline V gives CDR1 LGHDT, CDR2 YNNKEL (reference sequence). V was shortened by 6 bases and J by 0 bases, with 8 bases between the two germline ends. The CDR3 has 14 amino acids.